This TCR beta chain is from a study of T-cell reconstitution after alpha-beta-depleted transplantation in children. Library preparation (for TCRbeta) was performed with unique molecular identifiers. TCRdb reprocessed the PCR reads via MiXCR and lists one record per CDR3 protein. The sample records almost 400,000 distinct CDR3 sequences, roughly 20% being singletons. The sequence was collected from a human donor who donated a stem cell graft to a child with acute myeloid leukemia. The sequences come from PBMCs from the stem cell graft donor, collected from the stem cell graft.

The CDR3 protein is CASREPGLGYNEQFF. In DNA, the CDR3 is TGTGCCAGCAGGGAACCGGGACTAGGGTACAATGAGCAGTTCTTC. The rearrangement uses TRBV28 and TRBJ2-1, with TRBD2 identical over 8 bases. The CDR3 runs to 15 residues. Germline assignment: CDR1 MDHEN and CDR2 SYDVKM. The V and J ends lost 6 bases and 4 bases, in that order; junction bases with no gene match: 8.